A selection of T cell receptor beta chains follows, all from one sample in a study of T cell responses to AZD1222 COVID-19 vaccine. Using immunoSEQ multiplex PCR, the repertoire was profiled, and TCRdb retains in-frame clones only, with some absent. The data show around 160,000 clones, roughly 86% seen once. The material sequenced was peripheral blood, taken on day 0 of AZD1222 vaccination. The source of these receptors is an adult in good health. Both conserved end residues are part of each CDR3. D genes are given only for firm matches. Only some rows state a clone size, as once, few, many or a class for expanded clones.

size: .; V: TRBV10-3; J: TRBJ2-3; D: TRBD2; DNA: TGTGCCATCAGTACTAGCGGGGGGACACAAGGTTCAGATACGCAGTATTTT; CDR3: CAISTSGGTQGSDTQYF
size: .; V: TRBV27; J: TRBJ1-2; D: .; DNA: TGTGCCAGCAGTTTATCCGTCTCCACAGGGAACTATGGCTACACCTTC; CDR3: CASSLSVSTGNYGYTF
size: .; V: TRBV4-1; J: TRBJ2-7; D: .; DNA: TGCGCCAGCAGCAAGGGGGGGAGTGCCTACGAGCAGTACTTC; CDR3: CASSKGGSAYEQYF
size: .; V: TRBV19; J: TRBJ1-2; D: .; DNA: TGTGCCAGTAGTATCGTAGGGAACTATGGCTACACCTTC; CDR3: CASSIVGNYGYTF
size: .; V: TRBV7-2; J: TRBJ2-1; D: TRBD2; DNA: TGTGCCAGCGGCAGGCGGGAGTGGAACAATGAGCAGTTCTTC; CDR3: CASGRREWNNEQFF
size: .; V: TRBV30; J: TRBJ1-2; D: .; DNA: TGTGCCTGGAGTCCCGGGAACTATGGCTACACCTTC; CDR3: CAWSPGNYGYTF
size: few; V: TRBV28; J: TRBJ1-1; D: .; DNA: TGTGCCAGCAGCCCCCCGACGGGGGCGTACGCTGAAGCTTTCTTT; CDR3: CASSPPTGAYAEAFF
size: .; V: TRBV9; J: TRBJ2-1; D: TRBD1; DNA: TGTGCCAGCAGCCCGAGGGGGCAGTACAATGAGCAGTTCTTC; CDR3: CASSPRGQYNEQFF
size: .; V: TRBV5-4; J: TRBJ1-1; D: .; DNA: TGTGCCAGCAGCCCCTCCCTAGGGGACACTGAAGCTTTCTTT; CDR3: CASSPSLGDTEAFF
size: .; V: TRBV4-1; J: TRBJ1-5; D: .; DNA: TGCGCCAGCAGCTTCCCTGGGGGCGGCCAGCCCCAGCATTTT; CDR3: CASSFPGGGQPQHF
size: .; V: TRBV7-9; J: TRBJ1-2; D: TRBD1; DNA: TGTGCCAGCAGCTTTGGAGACAGGGGTGATGGCTACACCTTC; CDR3: CASSFGDRGDGYTF
size: .; V: TRBV3-1/TRBV3-2; J: TRBJ2-4; D: .; DNA: TGTGCCAGCAGCCAAGGCAGGGTTGCCAAAAACATTCAGTACTTC; CDR3: CASSQGRVAKNIQYF
size: .; V: TRBV28; J: TRBJ2-3; D: .; DNA: TGTGCCAGCAGTTTAGAGGATACGCAGTATTTT; CDR3: CASSLEDTQYF
size: .; V: TRBV6-2/TRBV6-3; J: TRBJ1-5; D: .; DNA: TGTGCCAGCAGTCCCCGGGACCGGTGGGTTTATAGCAATCAGCCCCAGCATTTT; CDR3: CASSPRDRWVYSNQPQHF
size: .; V: TRBV4-1; J: TRBJ1-4; D: .; DNA: TGCGCCAGCAGCCAAACCCCAGGCAGGGAAAACGAAAAACTGTTTTTT; CDR3: CASSQTPGRENEKLFF
size: .; V: TRBV4-3; J: TRBJ2-2; D: TRBD2; DNA: TGCGCCAGCAGCCAAGAACCTAGCGGGGGCAACACCGGGGAGCTGTTTTTT; CDR3: CASSQEPSGGNTGELFF
size: .; V: TRBV6-5; J: TRBJ1-3; D: .; DNA: TGTGCCAGTAAGCAGGGTTTCGCGAGAAACACCATATATTTT; CDR3: CASKQGFARNTIYF
size: .; V: TRBV7-6; J: TRBJ1-4; D: .; DNA: TGTGCCAGCAGAGAAGGGACGGCGCACGGAGGAAAACTGTTTTTT; CDR3: CASREGTAHGGKLFF
size: .; V: TRBV7-3; J: TRBJ2-2; D: .; DNA: TGTGCCAGCAGCTTGCCAAATACAGGGATCCCTTCCACCGGGGAGCTGTTTTTT; CDR3: CASSLPNTGIPSTGELFF
size: .; V: TRBV11-2; J: TRBJ2-5; D: .; DNA: TGTGCCAGCAGCTTATCCCCTCAAGGGGGAGAGACCCAGTACTTC; CDR3: CASSLSPQGGETQYF
size: .; V: TRBV18; J: TRBJ1-2; D: .; DNA: TGTGCCAGCTCACCAAGGTCCCAGGGCCAAGCTGGCTACACCTTC; CDR3: CASSPRSQGQAGYTF
size: .; V: TRBV9; J: TRBJ2-7; D: .; DNA: TGTGCCAGCAGCGTAGCGGGGCAGGCGGCCTACGAGCAGTACTTC; CDR3: CASSVAGQAAYEQYF
size: many; V: TRBV19; J: TRBJ1-5; D: .; DNA: TGTGCCAGTAGTGGCCCCGGGGCAGCTAGCAATCAGCCCCAGCATTTT; CDR3: CASSGPGAASNQPQHF
size: few; V: TRBV24-1; J: TRBJ2-1; D: .; DNA: TGTGCCACCAGTGATCCTTTGGCGGGCCCGGTGGGCAATGAGCAGTTCTTC; CDR3: CATSDPLAGPVGNEQFF
size: .; V: TRBV24-1; J: TRBJ1-2; D: .; DNA: TGTGCCACCAGTGATACCGGGACGGACTATGGCTACACCTTC; CDR3: CATSDTGTDYGYTF
size: .; V: TRBV28; J: TRBJ1-2; D: .; DNA: TGTGCCAGCAGTTCCAGGGCCAGAAGTAATGGCTACACCTTC; CDR3: CASSSRARSNGYTF
size: .; V: TRBV6-5; J: TRBJ1-1; D: .; DNA: TGTGCCAGCAGTTACGTCGGGGGGAGAAGCACTGAAGCTTTCTTT; CDR3: CASSYVGGRSTEAFF
size: .; V: TRBV29-1; J: TRBJ2-2; D: TRBD2; DNA: TGCAGCGCATCCGGGACTACGAACACCGGGGAGCTGTTTTTT; CDR3: CSASGTTNTGELFF
size: few; V: TRBV27; J: TRBJ1-5; D: TRBD1; DNA: TGTGCCAGCAGTTTACAGGGGGCGGGACAGCCCCAGCATTTT; CDR3: CASSLQGAGQPQHF
size: .; V: TRBV3-1/TRBV3-2; J: TRBJ2-5; D: TRBD1; DNA: TGTGCCAGCAGCCAATGGACAGGCCAAGAGACCCAGTACTTC; CDR3: CASSQWTGQETQYF